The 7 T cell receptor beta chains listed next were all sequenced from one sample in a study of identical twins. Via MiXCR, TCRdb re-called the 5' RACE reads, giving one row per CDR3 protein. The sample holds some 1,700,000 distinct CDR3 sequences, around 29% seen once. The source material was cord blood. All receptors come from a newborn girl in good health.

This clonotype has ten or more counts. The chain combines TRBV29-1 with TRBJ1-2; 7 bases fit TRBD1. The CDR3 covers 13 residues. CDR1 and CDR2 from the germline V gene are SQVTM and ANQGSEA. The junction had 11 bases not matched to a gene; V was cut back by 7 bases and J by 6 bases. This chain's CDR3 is CSASDRTGNGYTF. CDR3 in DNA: TGCAGCGCATCGGACAGGACGGGAAATGGCTACACCTTC. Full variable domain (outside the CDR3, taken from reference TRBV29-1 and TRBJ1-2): SAVISQKPSRDICQRGTSLTIQCQVDSQVTMMFWYRQQPGQSLTLIATANQGSEATYESGFVIDKFPISRPNLTFSTLTVSNMSPEDSSIYLCSASDRTGNGYTFGSGTRLTVV.

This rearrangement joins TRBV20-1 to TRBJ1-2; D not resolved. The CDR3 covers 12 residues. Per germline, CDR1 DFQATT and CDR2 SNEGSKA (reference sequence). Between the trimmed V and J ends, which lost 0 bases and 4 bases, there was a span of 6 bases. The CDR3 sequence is CSARDRFYGYTF. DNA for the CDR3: TGCAGTGCTAGAGATCGCTTCTATGGCTACACCTTC.

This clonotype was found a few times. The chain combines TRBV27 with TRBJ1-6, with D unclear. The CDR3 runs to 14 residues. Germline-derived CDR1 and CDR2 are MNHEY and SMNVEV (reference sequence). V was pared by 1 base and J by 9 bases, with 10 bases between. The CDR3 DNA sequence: TGTGCCAGCAGTTTATATTGGCGGGGTTCACCCCTCCACTTT. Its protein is CASSLYWRGSPLHF.

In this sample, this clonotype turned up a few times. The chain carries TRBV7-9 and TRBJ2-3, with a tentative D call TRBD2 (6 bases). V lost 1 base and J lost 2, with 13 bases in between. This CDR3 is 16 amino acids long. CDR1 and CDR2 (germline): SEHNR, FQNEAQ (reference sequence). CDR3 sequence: CASSLEMGGPTDTQYF. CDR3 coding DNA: TGTGCCAGCAGCTTAGAGATGGGAGGCCCCACAGATACGCAGTATTTT. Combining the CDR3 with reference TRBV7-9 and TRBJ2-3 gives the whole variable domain DTGVSQNPRHKITKRGQNVTFRCDPISEHNRLYWYRQTLGQGPEFLTYFQNEAQLEKSRLLSDRFSAERPKGSFSTLEIQRTEQGDSAMYLCASSLEMGGPTDTQYFGPGTRLTVL.

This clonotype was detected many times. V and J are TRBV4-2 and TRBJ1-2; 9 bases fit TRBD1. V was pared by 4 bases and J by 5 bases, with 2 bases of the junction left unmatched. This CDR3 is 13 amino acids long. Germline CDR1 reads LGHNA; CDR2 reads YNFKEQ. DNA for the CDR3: TGTGCCAGCAGCCGTGGGACAGGGTATGGCTACACCTTC. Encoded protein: CASSRGTGYGYTF.

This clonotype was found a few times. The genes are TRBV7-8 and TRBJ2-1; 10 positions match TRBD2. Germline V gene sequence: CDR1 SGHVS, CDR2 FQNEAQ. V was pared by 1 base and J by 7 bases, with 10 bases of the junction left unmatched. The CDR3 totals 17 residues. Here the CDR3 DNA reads TGTGCCAGCAGCTTAGGCGGACTAGCGGCAATAGGGAATGAGCAGTTCTTC. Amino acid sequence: CASSLGGLAAIGNEQFF.

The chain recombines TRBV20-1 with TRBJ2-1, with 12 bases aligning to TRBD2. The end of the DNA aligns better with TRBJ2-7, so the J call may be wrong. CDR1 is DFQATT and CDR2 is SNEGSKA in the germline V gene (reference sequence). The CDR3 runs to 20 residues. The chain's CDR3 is CSARDLQTSGSRRVYNEQYF. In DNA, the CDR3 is TGCAGTGCTAGAGATCTCCAGACTAGCGGGAGTCGTCGGGTCTACAATGAGCAGTACTTC.